What follows are 29 T cell receptor beta chains derived from one specimen sequenced in a study of blood T cell repertoires in COVID-19. TCRdb's copy holds only in-frame clones and misses some; the assay was immunoSEQ multiplex PCR. The sample holds roughly 230,000 clones, roughly 80% seen once. Sequenced input: peripheral blood. These receptors were taken from a woman aged 55-69 years with active or convalescent COVID-19.

This rearrangement joins TRBV3-1 (or the pseudogene TRBV3-2) to TRBJ1-2; weak D call: TRBD1 (5 bases). V was clipped by 4 bases and J by 6 bases, with 12 bases between them. The germline V gene has CDR1 LGHDT and CDR2 YNNKEL (reference sequence). This CDR3 comprises 13 residues. The CDR3: CASSLREGNGYTF. The CDR3 DNA is TGTGCCAGCAGCCTCAGGGAGGGAAATGGCTACACCTTC.

This clone showed up just once. The gene calls are TRBV2 and TRBJ2-5; tentatively, D is TRBD2 (6 bases). Trimming took 3 bases from V and 2 from J, leaving 10 bases between them. This CDR3 has 14 amino acids. Germline assignment: CDR1 SNHLY and CDR2 FYNNEI. CDR3 coding DNA: TGTGCCAGCAGTGATCTAGGGACTCAAGAGACCCAGTACTTC. Amino acid sequence: CASSDLGTQETQYF.

The chain is built from TRBV7-9 and TRBJ2-2, with 12 nucleotides matching TRBD1. J was trimmed by 6 bases and V by 3 bases; bases with no gene match: 2. Germline V lookup: CDR1 SEHNR, CDR2 FQNEAQ (reference sequence). This CDR3 region has 15 residues. The chain's CDR3 is CASSFGTGGPGELFF. The CDR3 DNA reads TGTGCCAGCAGCTTTGGGACAGGGGGCCCCGGGGAGCTGTTTTTT.

The chain employs TRBV27 and TRBJ1-2, with TRBD1 matching 7 bases. Germline trimming cut 0 bases from V and 5 bases from J; bases unmatched to any gene: 6. The CDR3 contains 15 residues. CDR1 MNHEY and CDR2 SMNVEV come from the germline V gene (reference sequence). CDR3 bases: TGTGCCAGCAGTTTATCGAAGGGGGCAGGATATGGCTACACCTTC. This encodes CASSLSKGAGYGYTF.

The V gene is TRBV7-6, the J gene TRBJ2-2, with 8 bases fitting TRBD2. Germline CDR1 SGHVS, CDR2 FNYEAQ. The junction had 6 bases not matched to a gene; V was cut back by 5 bases and J by 4 bases. The CDR3 covers 15 residues. The CDR3 protein is CASSPTSGSTGELFF. The CDR3 DNA follows: TGTGCCAGCAGCCCTACTAGCGGATCCACCGGGGAGCTGTTTTTT.

The genes are TRBV27 and TRBJ2-7; possibly TRBD1 for D (5 bases). The V gene lost 2 bases and the J gene lost 4 bases, with 12 bases spanning the gap. CDR1 MNHEY and CDR2 SMNVEV come from the germline V gene (reference sequence). The CDR3 is 14 amino acids. Here the CDR3 DNA reads TGTGCCAGCAGTTTACAAAGGGGATTGTACGAGCAGTACTTC. Its protein product is CASSLQRGLYEQYF.

This chain joins TRBV3-1 (or the pseudogene TRBV3-2) and TRBJ2-3; 7 positions agree with TRBD2. V lost 4 bases to trimming and J lost 10 bases; unmatched junction nucleotides: 5. Germline V gives CDR1 LGHDT, CDR2 YNNKEL (reference sequence). The CDR3 spans 12 residues. Here the CDR3 reads CASSLRGEAQYF. DNA of the CDR3: TGTGCCAGCAGCCTTCGGGGGGAGGCGCAGTATTTT.

V usage is TRBV19 and J usage is TRBJ1-2, with a weak D call TRBD1 (5 bases). CDR3 length: 16 residues. Germline CDR1 reads LNHDA; CDR2 reads SQIVND (reference sequence). The V end was cut by 5 bases, the J end by 4 bases, with 20 bases between. The CDR3 loop reads CASSPEAGVLFYGYTF. CDR3 bases: TGTGCCAGTAGTCCAGAGGCGGGGGTACTATTCTATGGCTACACCTTC.

This clone has a handful of counts. In nucleotides, the CDR3 is TGTGCCATCAGTGGGAGTCGACACGAGCAGTACGTC. This sequence encodes CAISGSRHEQYV. The chain is built from TRBV10-3 and TRBJ2-7; D remains ambiguous. There are 12 residues in the CDR3. The V gene lost 4 bases and the J gene lost 5 bases, with 9 bases spanning the gap. CDR1 and CDR2 from the germline V gene are ENHRY and SYGVKD.

The chain uses TRBV10-3 and TRBJ2-5; D is possibly TRBD2 (6 bases). V was trimmed by 10 bases and J by 0 bases, leaving 9 bases between them. CDR1 is ENHRY and CDR2 is SYGVKD in the germline V gene. This CDR3 has 12 amino acids. The CDR3 DNA is TGTGCCAGCGGGGACTACCAAGAGACCCAGTACTTC. This encodes CASGDYQETQYF.

This chain links TRBV5-4 with TRBJ2-3; unclear D gene. This CDR3 comprises 16 residues. Trimming stripped 1 base from V and 2 bases from J, with 14 bases between. Germline CDR1 and CDR2: SGHNT and YYREEE (reference sequence). CDR3 sequence: CASSLRTYLPTDTQYF. CDR3 nucleotides: TGTGCCAGCAGCTTGCGCACTTACTTACCCACAGATACGCAGTATTTT.

This clone was found once. V gene TRBV11-2 combines with J gene TRBJ2-7; tentatively, D is TRBD2 (5 bases). V lost 5 bases and J lost 0, with 11 bases in between. The germline V gene encodes CDR1 SGHAT and CDR2 FQNNGV. This CDR3 has 14 amino acids. For the CDR3, the DNA is TGTGCCAGCAGCCTAACTAGGTACTCCTACGAGCAGTACTTC. This translates into CASSLTRYSYEQYF. The full variable domain, in which reference TRBV11-2 and TRBJ2-7 provide the parts outside the CDR3, is EAGVAQSPRYKIIEKRQSVAFWCNPISGHATLYWYQQILGQGPKLLIQFQNNGVVDDSQLPKDRFSAERLKGVDSTLKIQPAKLEDSAVYLCASSLTRYSYEQYFGPGTRLTVT.

The CDR3 DNA reads TGTGCCAGCAGCTGGACTGGGCGGGGGGGGAGAGAGACCCAGTACTTC. It encodes CASSWTGRGGRETQYF. This sequence joins TRBV11-2 and TRBJ2-5; 9 positions match TRBD2. The CDR3 has 16 amino acids. After removal of 4 bases from V and 4 bases from J, the junction contained 10 bases not matched to a gene. Germline CDR1 and CDR2: SGHAT and FQNNGV. Full variable domain (outside the CDR3, taken from reference TRBV11-2 and TRBJ2-5): EAGVAQSPRYKIIEKRQSVAFWCNPISGHATLYWYQQILGQGPKLLIQFQNNGVVDDSQLPKDRFSAERLKGVDSTLKIQPAKLEDSAVYLCASSWTGRGGRETQYFGPGTRLLVL.

The J gene is TRBJ2-4, the V gene TRBV19; TRBD1 aligns across 7 bases. Germline V gives CDR1 LNHDA, CDR2 SQIVND (reference sequence). V was clipped by 6 bases and J by 0 bases; unmatched bases: 8. This CDR3 comprises 16 residues. The CDR3 loop is CASRPTGHLAKNIQYF. The CDR3 nucleotides read TGTGCCAGTAGACCGACAGGGCATCTAGCCAAAAACATTCAGTACTTC. The full variable domain, in which reference TRBV19 and TRBJ2-4 provide the parts outside the CDR3, is DGGITQSPKYLFRKEGQNVTLSCEQNLNHDAMYWYRQDPGQGLRLIYYSQIVNDFQKGDIAEGYSVSREKKESFPLTVTSAQKNPTAFYLCASRPTGHLAKNIQYFGAGTRLSVL.

The chain has TRBV12-5 and TRBJ2-3, with 7 bases aligning to TRBD1. The trim removed 6 bases at V and 0 bases at J, leaving 15 bases unmatched. This CDR3 comprises 18 residues. Per the germline V gene, CDR1 is LGHNT and CDR2 is FRNRAP. CDR3 DNA: TGTGCTAGTGGCTCCGGGACAGTGACCGCTGTTAGCACAGATACGCAGTATTTT. This translates into CASGSGTVTAVSTDTQYF.

This clone was detected once. The chain has TRBV6-1 and TRBJ2-3, with TRBD1 as a possible D gene (5 bases). V gave up 1 base and J gave up 1 base, with 15 bases separating them. The CDR3 is made up of 17 amino acids. Germline V gives CDR1 MNHNS, CDR2 SASEGT. CDR3 loop: CASSEVYRREGTDTQYF. CDR3 nucleotide sequence: TGTGCCAGCAGTGAAGTCTACCGCAGGGAAGGCACAGATACGCAGTATTTT.

This clone was detected only once. V and J are TRBV28 and TRBJ1-2; 7 bases line up with TRBD1. V shed 6 bases and J 8 bases; nucleotides not matched to a gene: 15. CDR1 and CDR2 (germline): MDHEN, SYDVKM. This CDR3 region has 15 residues. The CDR3 region has the DNA TGTGCCAGCAGCCGTGTGACAGGGAGCTTGGGCGGCTACACCTTC. Encoded protein: CASSRVTGSLGGYTF.

The rearrangement links TRBV6-6 to TRBJ1-2; TRBD1 might be the D (5 bases). The CDR3 has 15 residues. CDR1 is MNHNY, CDR2 SVGAGI, per germline (reference sequence). Trimming took 7 bases from V and 4 from J, leaving 19 bases between them. Here the CDR3 DNA reads TGTGCCAGCACCACGTCCGGGGGGAACCTCTATGGCTACACCTTC. This sequence encodes CASTTSGGNLYGYTF.

The genes are TRBV6-5 and TRBJ1-1, with D perhaps TRBD1 (5 bases). CDR3 length equals 14 residues. Per germline, CDR1 MNHEY and CDR2 SVGAGI. V lost 5 bases and J 1 base, leaving 11 bases between the germline ends. The CDR3 spells CASSPGPSNTEAFF. CDR3 nucleotides: TGTGCCAGCAGTCCAGGGCCATCGAACACTGAAGCTTTCTTT.

This clone was recorded many times. V is TRBV19 and J is TRBJ2-7, with TRBD2 identical over 7 bases. The V gene end was trimmed by 9 bases and the J gene end by 3 bases; junction bases not matched to a gene: 11. Looked up from germline, CDR1 is LNHDA and CDR2 is SQIVND (reference sequence). The CDR3 loop spans 14 amino acids. The CDR3 protein is CASSVGGVLYEQYF. Written as DNA, the CDR3 is TGTGCCAGCAGCGTGGGGGGGGTACTCTACGAGCAGTACTTC.

The CDR3 DNA sequence: TGTGCCATCAGTGAGTCAGGGGGGGGGACAGGGATTTACGAGCAGTACTTC. It is translated as CAISESGGGTGIYEQYF. V gene TRBV10-3 combines with J gene TRBJ2-7, with TRBD1 identical over 9 bases. The ends lost 0 bases at V and 4 bases at J; junction bases unmatched: 10. The CDR3 loop spans 17 amino acids. Germline CDR1 and CDR2: ENHRY and SYGVKD.

The chain has TRBV6-5 and TRBJ1-6, with D possibly being TRBD1 (5 bases). The V gene lost 6 bases and the J gene lost 7 bases, with 10 bases spanning the gap. Germline V gene lookup returns CDR1 MNHEY and CDR2 SVGAGI. CDR3 length equals 13 residues. The CDR3 loop is CASRTRVNSPLHF. The CDR3 nucleotides read TGTGCCAGCAGGACCAGGGTGAATTCACCCCTCCACTTT.

The V call is TRBV24-1, the J call TRBJ1-3, with D uncertain. The CDR3 has 15 residues. Per germline, CDR1 KGHDR and CDR2 SFDVKD. V lost 8 bases to trimming and J lost 0 bases, with 13 bases between them. Written as DNA, the CDR3 is TGTGCCACCAAGGGAGAACAGATCTCTGGAAACACCATATATTTT. Translated, it gives CATKGEQISGNTIYF.

This chain uses TRBV6-5 with TRBJ2-7; 8 nucleotides agree with TRBD1. The V gene's germline CDR1 is MNHEY and CDR2 SVGAGI. Trimming removed 6 bases from V and 0 bases from J; junction bases left unmatched: 4. The CDR3 consists of 14 residues. The CDR3 loop reads CASRPRGLSYEQYV. CDR3 in DNA: TGTGCCAGCAGACCCAGGGGGCTCTCCTACGAGCAGTACGTC.

The chain uses TRBV5-4 and TRBJ1-6; 8 nucleotides align to TRBD1. Looked up from germline, CDR1 is SGHNT and CDR2 is YYREEE (reference sequence). The CDR3 is made up of 15 amino acids. V lost 3 bases and J lost 6; bases outside the gene matches: 5. CDR3: CASSSSGQGNSPLHF. DNA of the CDR3: TGTGCCAGCAGCTCCTCAGGACAGGGTAATTCACCCCTCCACTTT.

This clone was recorded only once. The chain employs TRBV28 and TRBJ2-7; D call uncertain. V was clipped by 5 bases and J by 0 bases, with 14 bases between them. CDR3 length: 15 amino acids. Germline V gene sequence: CDR1 MDHEN, CDR2 SYDVKM. The CDR3 loop reads CASSTFSQASYEQYV. DNA of the CDR3: TGTGCCAGCAGTACCTTTTCCCAGGCCTCCTACGAGCAGTACGTC.

The V gene is TRBV5-1, the J gene TRBJ2-2; 8 bases match TRBD1. V dropped 3 bases and J dropped 5; count of bases not matched to a gene: 12. This CDR3 has 17 amino acids. Germline V CDR1 and CDR2: SGHRS, YFSETQ. The CDR3 nucleotides read TGCGCCAGCAGCTCCAACCCGGACAGGGTGCGAACCGGGGAGCTGTTTTTT. Its protein is CASSSNPDRVRTGELFF.

The chain couples TRBV7-3 to TRBJ2-2; TRBD2 aligns across 12 bases. The CDR3 loop spans 15 amino acids. The J segment lost 7 bases and the V segment lost 2 bases, leaving 2 bases of the junction unmatched. Germline CDR1 is SGHTA and CDR2 is FQGTGA. CDR3 in amino acids: CASSLGLAGFGELFF. For the CDR3, the DNA is TGTGCCAGCAGCTTAGGACTAGCGGGATTCGGGGAGCTGTTTTTT.

The V call is TRBV7-9, the J call TRBJ2-1; the match to TRBD2 covers 10 bases. The CDR3 spans 17 residues. Germline V gene sequence: CDR1 SEHNR, CDR2 FQNEAQ (reference sequence). Germline trimming cut 1 base from V and 9 bases from J; bases unmatched to any gene: 12. The CDR3 DNA reads TGTGCCAGCAGCTTAGATGGTTGGCTAGCGGGAGTGGTTGAGCAGTTCTTC. Translating it yields CASSLDGWLAGVVEQFF.